This T cell receptor (beta chain) was recovered during a study of T cell repertoires in cytomegalovirus infection. Regarding the study as a whole: The study found HLA-C-restricted CMV-specific TCR beta clonotypes dominating the ex vivo response. Cumulative frequency (of public TCR beta family members) identified carriers of CMV plus the relevant HLA.

The V segment lost 3 bases and the J segment 3 bases; nucleotides outside the gene matches: 5. This CDR3 contains 15 residues. Looked up from germline, CDR1 is LGHDT and CDR2 is YNNKEL (reference sequence). This clonotype has a handful of counts. No antigen is known for it. TCRdb used MiXCR to reprocess the reads, holding one entry per CDR3 protein. The sample includes more than 200,000 distinct CDR3 sequences, 9.1% of them seen just once. Specimen: PBMCs. The chain links TRBV3-1 to TRBJ2-5; 9 bases map to TRBD2. The receptor was isolated from a human donor in good health (CMV status not recorded). Some clones in this sample may be carry-over from other donors' samples. The DNA for the CDR3 is TGTGCCAGCAGCCAGTGGACTAGCGCCAAAGAGACCCAGTACTTC. Translated: CASSQWTSAKETQYF.